This record concerns one TCR beta chain sequence. Antigen specificity is unknown. Molecular barcoding with unique molecular identifiers was used for the TCRbeta library. TCRdb re-analysed the PCR reads in MiXCR, keeping a single row per CDR3 protein. The data show about 250,000 distinct CDR3 sequences, 20% to 30% seen once. This record belongs to a study of T-cell reconstitution after alpha-beta-depleted transplantation in children. Per the germline V gene, CDR1 is SNHLY and CDR2 is FYNNEI. This CDR3 comprises 14 residues. V was clipped by 5 bases and J by 0 bases, with 11 bases between them. Overall study findings and caveats: T-cell counts and diversity at one year post-transplant came mainly from newly produced T cells. The study reportedly traced alpha-beta T cells about two months after transplant to several hundred expanded graft clones.

This sample comprised PBMCs, mostly from graft donor cells, obtained 360 days after TCRalphabeta/CD19-depleted stem cell transplant. J is TRBJ2-7 and V is TRBV2; D gene unclear. The sequence came from a female patient between 2 and 15 years old who had a stem cell transplant for congenital amegakaryocytic thrombocytopenia, so the T cells may come from the graft donor. CDR3 residues: CASSRAQFSYEQYF. CDR3 in DNA: TGTGCCAGCAGTAGGGCTCAGTTCTCCTACGAGCAGTACTTC.